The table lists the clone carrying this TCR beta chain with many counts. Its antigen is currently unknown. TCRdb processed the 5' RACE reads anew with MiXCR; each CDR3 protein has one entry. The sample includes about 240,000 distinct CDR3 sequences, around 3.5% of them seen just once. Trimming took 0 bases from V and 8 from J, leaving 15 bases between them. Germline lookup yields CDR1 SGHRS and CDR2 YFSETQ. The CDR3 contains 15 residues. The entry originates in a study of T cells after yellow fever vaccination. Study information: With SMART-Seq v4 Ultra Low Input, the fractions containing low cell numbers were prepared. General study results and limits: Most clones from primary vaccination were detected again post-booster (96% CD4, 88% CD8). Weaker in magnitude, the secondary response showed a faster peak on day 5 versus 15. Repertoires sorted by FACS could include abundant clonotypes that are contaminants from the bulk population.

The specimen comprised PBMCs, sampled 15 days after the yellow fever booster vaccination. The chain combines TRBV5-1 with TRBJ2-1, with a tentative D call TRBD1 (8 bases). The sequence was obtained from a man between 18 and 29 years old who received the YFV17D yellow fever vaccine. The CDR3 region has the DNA TGCGCCAGCAGCTTGGCGACAGGGGAGGGCGATGAGCAGTTCTTC. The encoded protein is CASSLATGEGDEQFF. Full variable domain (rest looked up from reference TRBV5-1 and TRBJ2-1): KAGVTQTPRYLIKTRGQQVTLSCSPISGHRSVSWYQQTPGQGLQFLFEYFSETQRNKGNFPGRFSGRQFSNSRSEMNVSTLELGDSALYLCASSLATGEGDEQFFGPGTRLTVL.